This T cell receptor (beta chain) emerged from a study of T-cell reconstitution after alpha-beta-depleted transplantation in children. The sample holds a few counts of this clonotype. The library targeted TCRbeta and was prepared with unique molecular identifiers. TCRdb called the PCR reads again in MiXCR, with one record for every CDR3 protein. The table has fewer than 750,000 distinct CDR3 sequences, roughly 30% seen once; the top ten hold 36%. The input for sequencing was PBMCs, taken before TCRalphabeta/CD19-depleted stem cell transplant. This receptor was obtained from a boy under three years old with Wiskott-Aldrich syndrome, due to receive a stem cell transplant.

CDR3 nucleotides: TGTGCCAGCAGCCCACCGCCGGGACAGGGATACAATGAGCAGTTCTTC. Amino acid sequence: CASSPPPGQGYNEQFF. The rearrangement uses TRBV5-6 and TRBJ2-1; 9 bases line up with TRBD1. Germline-derived CDR1 and CDR2 are SGHDT and YYEEEE. Trimming at V came to 4 bases and at J to 4 bases, leaving 9 bases not matched to a gene. The CDR3 consists of 16 residues.